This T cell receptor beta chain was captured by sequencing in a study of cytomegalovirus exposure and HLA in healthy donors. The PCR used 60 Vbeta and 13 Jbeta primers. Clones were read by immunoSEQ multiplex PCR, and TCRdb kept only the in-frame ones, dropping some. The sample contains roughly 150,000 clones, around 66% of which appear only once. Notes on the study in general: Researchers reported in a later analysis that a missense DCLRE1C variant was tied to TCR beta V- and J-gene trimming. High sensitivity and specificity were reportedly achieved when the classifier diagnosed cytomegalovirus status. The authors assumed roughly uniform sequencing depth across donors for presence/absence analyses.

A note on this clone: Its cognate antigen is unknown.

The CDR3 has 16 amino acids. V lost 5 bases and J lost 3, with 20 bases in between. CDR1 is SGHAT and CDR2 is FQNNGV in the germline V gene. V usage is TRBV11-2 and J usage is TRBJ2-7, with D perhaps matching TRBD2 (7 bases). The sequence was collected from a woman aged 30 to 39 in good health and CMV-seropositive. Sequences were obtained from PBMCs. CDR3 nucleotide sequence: TGTGCCAGCAGCCACGCAGAGGGGGGGGGCCACTACGAGCAGTACTTC. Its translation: CASSHAEGGGHYEQYF. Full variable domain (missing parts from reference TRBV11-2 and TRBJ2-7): EAGVAQSPRYKIIEKRQSVAFWCNPISGHATLYWYQQILGQGPKLLIQFQNNGVVDDSQLPKDRFSAERLKGVDSTLKIQPAKLEDSAVYLCASSHAEGGGHYEQYFGPGTRLTVT.